This entry describes one T cell receptor (beta chain). Its antigen remains unknown. This sample stems from a study of T cell responses to AZD1222 COVID-19 vaccine. Overall study results and limits: Across the whole spike, CD4 TCRs peaked at regions 160-218 and 743-854. The donors showed a predominance of white British ancestry and of females, with possible underestimation of clonal diversity. It was only after the peak T cell response that any repertoires were sampled.

CDR1 is WNHNN and CDR2 is SYGVQD in the germline V gene (reference sequence). The V and J ends lost 7 bases and 3 bases, in that order; junction bases with no gene match: 6. The CDR3 is 14 residues long. Profiling relied on immunoSEQ multiplex PCR, and the TCRdb table lists in-frame clones only, not all of them. Here the sample spans 110,000 to 150,000 clones, roughly 90% being singletons. This TCR derives from an adult in good health. V is TRBV10-1 and J is TRBJ2-7, with 10 nucleotides matching TRBD1. Sequencing used peripheral blood, obtained on day 0 of AZD1222 vaccination. As DNA, the CDR3 is TGCGCCAGCAAGAGGCGGGACAGGGGCTACGAGCAGTACTTC. Translating gives CASKRRDRGYEQYF.